This T cell receptor (beta chain) derives from a study of tumor-infiltrating lymphocytes in primary liver carcinoma. In the study overall: The cohort consisted of patients whose primary liver carcinoma was surgically resected. All patients, whether men or women, fell within 30 to 69 years of age.

This clonotype was detected many times. Its specificity is not known. The CDR3 consists of 14 residues. With 2 bases clipped from V and 5 bases from J, the junction kept 1 base outside the gene matches. The germline V gene has CDR1 MNHEY and CDR2 SVGAGI. Study conclusions and caveats: Significantly larger top-250-clone fractions were found in tumors than in blood (p = 0.039).

RNA was extracted from whole blood without cell sorting, alongside germline DNA. Presurgery, about 4 milliliters of peripheral blood were collected. Starting from 450 to 500 ng of total RNA, TCR beta cDNA was produced with a primer in the constant region. Libraries covering TCR beta were generated through three nested multiplex PCR rounds (using a slightly modified ARM-PCR). The first two PCR rounds used TRBV1-TRBV30 primers with a Cbeta primer, about 9 cycles each. Each CDR3 protein is one row after TCRdb ran MiXCR on the multiplex PCR reads. There are 150,000 to 200,000 distinct CDR3 sequences in the sample; over 45% occur only once, and 65% to 80% lies in the top ten.

The chain employs TRBV6-5 and TRBJ2-7, with 12 positions matching TRBD1. Sequences were obtained from peripheral blood. The clonotype was recovered from a man aged 35-49 years with primary liver carcinoma and hepatitis B virus infection. The CDR3: CASSYGTGGDEQYF. DNA of the CDR3: TGTGCCAGCAGTTACGGGACAGGGGGCGACGAGCAGTACTTC.